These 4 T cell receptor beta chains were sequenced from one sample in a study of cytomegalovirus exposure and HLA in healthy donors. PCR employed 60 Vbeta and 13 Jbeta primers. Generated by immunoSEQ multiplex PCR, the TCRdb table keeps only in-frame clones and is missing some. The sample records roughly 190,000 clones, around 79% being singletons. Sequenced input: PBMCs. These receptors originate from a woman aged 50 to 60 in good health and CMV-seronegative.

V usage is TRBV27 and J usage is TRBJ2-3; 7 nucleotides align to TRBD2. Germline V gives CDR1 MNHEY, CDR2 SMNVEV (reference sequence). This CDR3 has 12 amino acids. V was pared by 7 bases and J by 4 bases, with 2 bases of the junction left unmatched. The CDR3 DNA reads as TGTGCCAGCAAGCGGGGCCCAGATACGCAGTATTTT. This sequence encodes CASKRGPDTQYF.

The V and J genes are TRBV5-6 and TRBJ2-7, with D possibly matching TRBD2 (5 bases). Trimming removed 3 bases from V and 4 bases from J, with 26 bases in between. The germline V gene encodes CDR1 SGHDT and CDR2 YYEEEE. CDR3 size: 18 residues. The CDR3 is CASSSRAAGLRKAYEQYF. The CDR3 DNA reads TGTGCCAGCAGCTCCCGAGCCGCCGGACTGCGAAAGGCTTACGAGCAGTACTTC.

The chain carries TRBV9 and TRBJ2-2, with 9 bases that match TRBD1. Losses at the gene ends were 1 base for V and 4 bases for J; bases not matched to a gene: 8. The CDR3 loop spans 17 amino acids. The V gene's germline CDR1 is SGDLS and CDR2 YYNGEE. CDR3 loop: CASSVQTGTGITGELFF. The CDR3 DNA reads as TGTGCCAGCAGCGTACAAACCGGGACAGGGATCACCGGGGAGCTGTTTTTT.

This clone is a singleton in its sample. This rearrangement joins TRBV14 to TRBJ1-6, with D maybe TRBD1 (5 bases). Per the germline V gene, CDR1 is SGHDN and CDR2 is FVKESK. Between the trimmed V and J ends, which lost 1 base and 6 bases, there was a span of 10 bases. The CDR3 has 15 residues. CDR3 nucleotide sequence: TGTGCCAGCAGCCAAGTAGGGGCCGGTAATTCACCCCTCCACTTT. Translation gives CASSQVGAGNSPLHF.